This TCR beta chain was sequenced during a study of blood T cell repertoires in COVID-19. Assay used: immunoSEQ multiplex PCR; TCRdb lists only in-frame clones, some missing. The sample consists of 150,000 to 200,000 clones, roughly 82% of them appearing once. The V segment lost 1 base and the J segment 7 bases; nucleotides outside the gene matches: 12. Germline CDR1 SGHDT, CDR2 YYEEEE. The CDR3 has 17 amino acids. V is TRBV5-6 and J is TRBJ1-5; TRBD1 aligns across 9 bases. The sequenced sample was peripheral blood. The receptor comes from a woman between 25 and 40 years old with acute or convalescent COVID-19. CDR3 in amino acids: CASSLRRTGDSGQPQHF. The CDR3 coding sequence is TGTGCCAGCAGCTTGCGGCGGACAGGGGATTCCGGACAGCCCCAGCATTTT.